This T cell receptor beta chain was found in a study of post-analysis software for immune sequencing data. Unique molecular identifiers were present in the TCR beta cDNA libraries. A population of about 0.9 to 10 million T cells gave rise to roughly 0.5 million cDNA molecules. MiXCR was run by TCRdb on the PCR reads, yielding one entry per CDR3 protein. The sample yields some 690,000 distinct CDR3 sequences, roughly three fifths seen once. Concerning this clonotype: Its antigen is not known.

Deletions cut 6 bases from V and 8 bases from J, with 19 bases between. The CDR3 runs to 14 residues. Whole-study results and caveats: TRBV5-6, TRBV5-1 and TRBV20-1 were among roughly 5 TRBV segments more frequent in patients than controls.

The sequenced sample was blood. The chain combines TRBV12-3 or TRBV12-4 with TRBJ1-2; TRBD1 is a possible D gene (6 bases). The clonotype originates from a girl aged 2 to 10 with multiple sclerosis. The CDR3 nucleotides are TGTGCCAGCAGCCAGGGGTTTTCGGGAGAGGGCTACACCTTC. The encoded protein is CASSQGFSGEGYTF.